Below, one T cell receptor (beta chain) is given with its context. The data stem from a study of blood T cell repertoires in COVID-19. The CDR3 sequence is 14 residues long. Germline values: CDR1 ENHRY, CDR2 SYGVKD. V trimming: 6 bases; J trimming: 8 bases; junction bases outside the gene matches: 10. Clones were read by immunoSEQ multiplex PCR, and TCRdb kept only the in-frame ones, dropping some. Among fewer than 150,000 clones listed, 70% to 90% were seen once. The source is a woman between 45 and 65 years old with acute or convalescent COVID-19. The chain is built from TRBV10-3 and TRBJ2-1; 7 bases match TRBD2. Sequences were obtained from peripheral blood. The CDR3 DNA reads as TGTGCCATCAGGAGTACTAGCGTTGTGGATGAGCAGTTCTTC. Its protein is CAIRSTSVVDEQFF.